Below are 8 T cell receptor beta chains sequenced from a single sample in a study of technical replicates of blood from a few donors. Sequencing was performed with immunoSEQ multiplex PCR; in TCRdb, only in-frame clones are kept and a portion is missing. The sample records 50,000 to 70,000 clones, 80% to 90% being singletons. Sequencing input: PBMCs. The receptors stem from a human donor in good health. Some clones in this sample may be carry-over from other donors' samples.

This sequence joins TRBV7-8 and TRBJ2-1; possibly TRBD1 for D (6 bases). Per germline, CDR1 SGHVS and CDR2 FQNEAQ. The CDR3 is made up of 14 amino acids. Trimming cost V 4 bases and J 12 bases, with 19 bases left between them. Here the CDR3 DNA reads TGTGCCAGCAGCTACAGGGTTCTCGGTGGGGGGCAGTTCTTC. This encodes CASSYRVLGGGQFF.

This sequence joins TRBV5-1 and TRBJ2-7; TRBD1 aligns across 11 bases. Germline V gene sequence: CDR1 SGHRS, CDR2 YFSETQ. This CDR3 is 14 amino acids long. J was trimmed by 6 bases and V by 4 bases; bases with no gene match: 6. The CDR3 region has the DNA TGCGCCAGCAGCCGCGGGACAGGGGGGGGCGAGCAGTACTTC. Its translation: CASSRGTGGGEQYF.

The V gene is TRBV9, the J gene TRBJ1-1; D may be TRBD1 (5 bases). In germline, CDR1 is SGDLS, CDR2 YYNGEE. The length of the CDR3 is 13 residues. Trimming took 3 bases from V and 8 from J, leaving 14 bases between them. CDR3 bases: TGTGCCAGCAGCGCTTTACGTGGGGGGGAAGCTTTCTTT. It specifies CASSALRGGEAFF.

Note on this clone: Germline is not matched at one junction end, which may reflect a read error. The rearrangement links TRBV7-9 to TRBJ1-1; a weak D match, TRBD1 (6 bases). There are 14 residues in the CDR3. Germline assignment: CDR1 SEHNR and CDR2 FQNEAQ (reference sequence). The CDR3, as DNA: TGTGCCAGCAGTTTAGGGGGAGCGAACACTGAAGCTTTCTTT. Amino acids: CASSLGGANTEAFF.

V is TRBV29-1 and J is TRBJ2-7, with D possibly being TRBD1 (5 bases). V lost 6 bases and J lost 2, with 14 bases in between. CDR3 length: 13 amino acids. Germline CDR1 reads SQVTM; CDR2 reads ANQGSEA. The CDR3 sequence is CSVKRGRAYEQYF. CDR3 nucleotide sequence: TGCAGCGTCAAAAGGGGTCGCGCCTACGAGCAGTACTTC.

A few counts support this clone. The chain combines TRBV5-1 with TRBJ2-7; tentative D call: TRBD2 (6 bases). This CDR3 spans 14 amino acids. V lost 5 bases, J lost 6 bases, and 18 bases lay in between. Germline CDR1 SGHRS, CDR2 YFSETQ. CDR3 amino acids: CASRARGAAGEQYF. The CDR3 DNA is TGCGCCAGCAGAGCGCGCGGGGCCGCGGGCGAGCAGTACTTC.

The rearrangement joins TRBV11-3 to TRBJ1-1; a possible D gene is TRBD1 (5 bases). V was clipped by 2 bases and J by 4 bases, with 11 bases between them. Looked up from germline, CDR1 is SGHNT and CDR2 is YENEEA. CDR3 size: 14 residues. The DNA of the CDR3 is TGTGCCAGCAGCTTAACTGGGGCTAGCACTGAAGCTTTCTTT. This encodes CASSLTGASTEAFF.

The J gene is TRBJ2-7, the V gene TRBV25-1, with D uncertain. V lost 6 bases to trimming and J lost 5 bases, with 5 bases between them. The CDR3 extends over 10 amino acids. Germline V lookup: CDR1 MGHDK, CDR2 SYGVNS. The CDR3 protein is CASSLNEQYF. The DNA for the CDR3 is TGTGCCAGCAGCCTAAACGAGCAGTACTTC.